These 28 T cell receptor beta chains came from one sample sequenced in a study of molecular identifiers for immune sequencing clone quantification. TCRdb re-called the PCR reads through MiXCR, storing one row per CDR3 protein. The data hold about 10,000 distinct CDR3 sequences, with about a fifth observed a single time. Sample: naive CD8+ T cells from blood, with Jurkat cell RNA spiked in. Subset reported: FACS-sorted CD8+CD4-CCR7+CD45RA+ naive T cells. Source of these receptors: a human donor in good health. Some libraries in this study had Jurkat cell RNA spiked in.

This clonotype ranks as medium-sized. The chain combines TRBV14 with TRBJ1-1; D perhaps matches TRBD1 (6 bases). CDR3 length: 13 residues. V was trimmed by 4 bases and J by 5 bases, leaving 11 bases between them. CDR1 and CDR2 from the germline V gene are SGHDN and FVKESK. The CDR3 nucleotides are TGTGCCAGCAGCCCAAGGGGGGGTACTGAAGCTTTCTTT. It encodes CASSPRGGTEAFF.

Of note for this clonotype: Since a much larger clone is just one base distant, this may be a read error. The chain recombines TRBV5-1 with TRBJ1-1; TRBD1 is a possible D gene (5 bases). The CDR3 consists of 16 residues. CDR1 is SGHRS, CDR2 YFSETQ, per germline. Trimming took off 4 bases at V and 2 bases at J, with 18 bases between the two ends. CDR3 loop: CASSPGPEDYNTEAFF. CDR3 in DNA: TGCGCCAGCAGCCCGGGGCCTGAAGATTATAACACTGAAGCTTTCTTT.

Note on this clonotype: A read error is possible here, since a much larger clone lies one base away. The gene calls are TRBV29-1 and TRBJ1-1; 7 positions match TRBD1. Germline V gives CDR1 SQVTM, CDR2 ANQGSEA. Unmatched junction bases numbered 5, after V lost 2 bases and J lost 11 bases. The CDR3 extends over 11 amino acids. CDR3 region: CSVESARGAFF. CDR3 DNA: TGCAGCGTTGAATCGGCCAGGGGGGCTTTCTTT.

There are many counts of this clonotype. The chain employs TRBV4-1 and TRBJ1-5, with 7 positions matching TRBD1. After removal of 8 bases from V and 7 bases from J, the junction contained 11 bases not matched to a gene. CDR1 is MGHRA and CDR2 is YSYEKL in the germline V gene. This CDR3 has 14 residues. The CDR3 spells CASANHQGGQPQHF. In DNA, the CDR3 is TGCGCCAGCGCCAATCACCAGGGGGGACAGCCCCAGCATTTT.

This clonotype has at least ten counts. V is TRBV6-5 and J is TRBJ1-2, with TRBD1 matching 11 bases. Losses at the gene ends were 5 bases for V and 4 bases for J; bases not matched to a gene: 6. This CDR3 is built from 15 residues. Germline lookup yields CDR1 MNHEY and CDR2 SVGAGI. CDR3 region: CASSPWTGGSYGYTF. CDR3 DNA sequence: TGTGCCAGCAGTCCCTGGACAGGGGGCAGCTATGGCTACACCTTC.

This clonotype ranks as medium-sized. The chain couples TRBV28 to TRBJ2-3; D is ambiguous. Trimming shortened V by 6 bases and J by 2 bases, and 21 bases separated the two germline ends. Germline CDR1 is MDHEN and CDR2 is SYDVKM. This CDR3 is built from 17 residues. In DNA form, the CDR3 reads TGTGCCAGCAGGAGCCCGCAGCTTTTCGGTACCACAGATACGCAGTATTTT. It encodes CASRSPQLFGTTDTQYF.

By share of the sample, this clonotype is medium-sized. V usage is TRBV10-2 and J usage is TRBJ2-3; D is perhaps TRBD2 (6 bases). The CDR3 length is 15 residues. In germline, CDR1 is WSHSY, CDR2 SAAADI. V gave up 2 bases and J gave up 0 bases, with 9 bases separating them. DNA of the CDR3: TGCGCCAGCAGTGAGCCGGGGGTTAGCACAGATACGCAGTATTTT. Protein sequence: CASSEPGVSTDTQYF.

By share, this clonotype counts as medium-sized. The V and J genes are TRBV6-6 and TRBJ2-7, with a weak D call TRBD2 (6 bases). The V end was cut by 7 bases, the J end by 0 bases, with 13 bases between. Germline CDR1 is MNHNY and CDR2 is SVGAGI (reference sequence). This CDR3 region has 14 residues. CDR3 DNA: TGTGCCAGCACCCCGGGACTGTACTCCTACGAGCAGTACTTC. Its translation: CASTPGLYSYEQYF.

At least ten counts were recorded for this clonotype. The chain couples TRBV6-2 or TRBV6-3 to TRBJ2-1; 11 bases agree with TRBD2. CDR1 is MNHEY, CDR2 SVGEGT, per germline. The CDR3 extends over 15 amino acids. V dropped 4 bases and J dropped 2; count of bases not matched to a gene: 1. The CDR3 sequence is CASSLLAGAYNEQFF. The CDR3 bases are TGTGCCAGCAGTTTACTAGCGGGAGCCTACAATGAGCAGTTCTTC.

This clonotype counts as medium-sized. V usage is TRBV9 and J usage is TRBJ2-5; unclear D gene. The CDR3 loop spans 13 amino acids. The germline V and J ends were trimmed by 4 bases and 5 bases, with 12 bases remaining between them. Germline lookup yields CDR1 SGDLS and CDR2 YYNGEE. The CDR3 region is CASSPPLGETQYF. DNA of the CDR3: TGTGCCAGCAGCCCCCCCCTCGGGGAGACCCAGTACTTC.

By sample fraction, this clonotype is medium-sized. This chain uses TRBV2 with TRBJ2-3, with 8 bases identical to TRBD1. Germline CDR1 is SNHLY and CDR2 is FYNNEI. The J segment lost 3 bases and the V segment lost 7 bases, leaving 3 bases of the junction unmatched. CDR3 length: 13 residues. The CDR3 sequence is CASIDRGTDTQYF. The DNA for the CDR3 is TGTGCCAGCATCGACAGGGGAACAGATACGCAGTATTTT.

This clonotype was observed many times. The chain employs TRBV11-3 and TRBJ2-6, with D maybe TRBD1 (6 bases). Trimming removed 1 base from V and 1 base from J, with 17 bases in between. Germline-derived CDR1 and CDR2 are SGHNT and YENEEA. The CDR3 sequence is 19 residues long. The CDR3: CASSLVRAGVGSGANVLTF. In DNA form, the CDR3 reads TGTGCCAGCAGCTTAGTCAGGGCAGGGGTCGGTTCTGGGGCCAACGTCCTGACTTTC.

By share, this clonotype counts as medium-sized (0.01 to 0.1%). The chain combines TRBV20-1 with TRBJ2-7; tentatively, D is TRBD1 or TRBD2 (5 bases each). Germline V gene sequence: CDR1 DFQATT, CDR2 SNEGSKA (reference sequence). V lost 0 bases and J 6 bases, leaving 9 bases between the germline ends. This CDR3 has 12 amino acids. CDR3 protein: CSARDEGREQYF. The CDR3 DNA reads as TGCAGTGCTAGAGATGAGGGGCGCGAGCAGTACTTC.

This clonotype is deemed medium-sized. V and J are TRBV12-3 or TRBV12-4 and TRBJ2-3; D not certain. CDR3 size: 15 residues. The germline V and J ends were trimmed by 1 base and 0 bases, with 8 bases remaining between them. The CDR3 loop is CASSLEAPSTDTQYF. The CDR3 nucleotides read TGTGCCAGCAGTTTAGAAGCGCCGAGCACAGATACGCAGTATTTT.

This clonotype rates as medium-sized. The CDR3 coding sequence is TGTGCCAGCAGGACAGCGGGAGCTGGGTACGAGCAGTACTTC. Its protein is CASRTAGAGYEQYF. The chain joins TRBV28 to TRBJ2-7, with TRBD2 identical over 8 bases. J lost 4 bases, V lost 6 bases, and 8 bases had no gene match. Germline V gene sequence: CDR1 MDHEN, CDR2 SYDVKM. The CDR3 runs 14 residues.

A word on this clonotype: This may come from a read error, since a much larger clone is one base off. It is likely a read error, because the conserved phenylalanine at the end of the CDR3 is missing. The chain links TRBV27 to TRBJ2-7; D call uncertain. The germline V and J ends were trimmed by 7 bases and 6 bases, with 10 bases remaining between them. Germline V gives CDR1 MNHEY, CDR2 SMNVEV (reference sequence). The CDR3 runs to 11 residues. The CDR3 bases are TGTGCCAGCATACACGCCAGCGAGCAGTACCTC. Translating it yields CASIHASEQYL.

By share, this clonotype ranks as medium-sized. The genes are TRBV7-8 and TRBJ1-1, with D unclear. V was clipped by 1 base and J by 3 bases, with 12 bases between them. Germline lookup yields CDR1 SGHVS and CDR2 FQNEAQ. The CDR3 consists of 15 residues. The CDR3 loop reads CASSLVRYKDTEAFF. In DNA, the CDR3 is TGTGCCAGCAGCTTAGTCCGGTATAAGGACACTGAAGCTTTCTTT.

The rearrangement links TRBV7-9 to TRBJ2-1; 9 bases align to TRBD2. Germline CDR1 SEHNR, CDR2 FQNEAQ (reference sequence). V gave up 7 bases and J gave up 6 bases; unmatched junction bases: 13. The CDR3 is 16 residues long. Here the CDR3 reads CASNQRGERGANEQFF. CDR3 nucleotides: TGTGCCAGCAACCAGCGGGGCGAGCGGGGGGCCAATGAGCAGTTCTTC.

The table lists this clonotype with a count of one. V usage is TRBV30 and J usage is TRBJ2-7; no firm D call. Germline V CDR1 and CDR2: GTSNPN, SVGIG (reference sequence). CDR3 length: 15 amino acids. V lost 0 bases and J lost 5, with 17 bases in between. The CDR3 reads CAWSVLALGSDEQYF. In DNA form, the CDR3 reads TGTGCCTGGAGTGTACTGGCGTTGGGAAGCGACGAGCAGTACTTC.

This clonotype was counted ten times or more. The CDR3 region is CASSLDAGNTEAFF. The DNA for the CDR3 is TGCGCCAGCAGCTTGGACGCGGGGAACACTGAAGCTTTCTTT. This chain uses TRBV5-1 with TRBJ1-1; D ambiguous. The V gene lost 0 bases and the J gene lost 1 base, with 7 bases spanning the gap. Per the germline V gene, CDR1 is SGHRS and CDR2 is YFSETQ. The CDR3 spans 14 residues.

The rearrangement links TRBV12-3 or TRBV12-4 to TRBJ2-5, with a weak D call TRBD1 (5 bases). The CDR3 is made up of 15 amino acids. V was pared by 2 bases and J by 5 bases, with 15 bases between. The CDR3 protein is CASSLYRTSRETQYF. The CDR3 DNA reads as TGTGCCAGCAGTTTATACCGGACATCTCGGGAGACCCAGTACTTC.

This clonotype was counted many times. V gene TRBV7-9 combines with J gene TRBJ2-1, with D hard to call. CDR1 and CDR2 (germline): SEHNR, FQNEAQ (reference sequence). The V end lost 2 bases, the J end lost 6 bases, and 5 bases lay between the germline ends. This CDR3 has 12 residues. In DNA form, the CDR3 reads TGTGCCAGCAGCTTATTGTCCAATGAGCAGTTCTTC. This sequence encodes CASSLLSNEQFF.

This clonotype was seen more than once but under ten times. This chain connects TRBV7-9 to TRBJ2-3; no reliable D call. Trimming left V 1 base short and J 5 bases short, with 4 bases between. The CDR3 sequence is 12 residues long. From germline, CDR1 is SEHNR and CDR2 FQNEAQ (reference sequence). The CDR3 sequence: CASSLVGDTQYF. The CDR3 nucleotides read TGTGCCAGCAGCTTAGTGGGAGATACGCAGTATTTT.

Turning to this clonotype: One base away lies a much larger clone, so this may be a sequencing read error. The J gene is TRBJ2-7, the V gene TRBV7-9; D is perhaps TRBD1 (5 bases). This CDR3 region has 13 residues. V lost 4 bases and J lost 3, with 10 bases in between. From germline, CDR1 is SEHNR and CDR2 FQNEAQ (reference sequence). This CDR3 reads CASSCQTDYEQYF. For the CDR3, the DNA is TGTGCCAGCAGCTGTCAGACAGACTACGAGCAGTACTTC.

A remark on this clonotype: With a much larger clone just one base away, this may be a read error. The conserved phenylalanine or tryptophan normally closing the CDR3 is absent here, so this likely arose from a read error. The genes are TRBV2 and TRBJ1-1; D ambiguous. Germline loops: CDR1 SNHLY, CDR2 FYNNEI. V was shortened by 6 bases and J by 0 bases, with 8 bases between the two germline ends. This CDR3 is built from 13 residues. The CDR3 region has the DNA TGTGCCAGCAGAAATATGATGAACACTGAAGCTTTCTCT. Translating it yields CASRNMMNTEAFS.

By sample fraction, this clonotype is medium-sized. The chain links TRBV7-2 to TRBJ2-1; 8 nucleotides match TRBD1. Trimming cost V 0 bases and J 7 bases; bases outside gene matches: 5. The V gene's germline CDR1 is SGHTA and CDR2 FQGNSA. The CDR3 runs 15 residues. The CDR3: CASSLAPGQGNEQFF. Written as DNA, the CDR3 is TGTGCCAGCAGCTTAGCTCCAGGACAGGGAAATGAGCAGTTCTTC. The entire variable domain, with the rest obtained from reference TRBV7-2 and TRBJ2-1, is as follows: GAGVSQSPSNKVTEKGKDVELRCDPISGHTALYWYRQSLGQGLEFLIYFQGNSAPDKSGLPSDRFSAERTGGSVSTLTIQRTQQEDSAVYLCASSLAPGQGNEQFFGPGTRLTVL.

Worth noting for this clonotype: Just one base apart from a much larger clone, this may be a read error. This sequence joins TRBV29-1 and TRBJ1-1, with no clear D. Trimming stripped 5 bases from V and 4 bases from J, with 14 bases between. Germline V gene sequence: CDR1 SQVTM, CDR2 ANQGSEA. This CDR3 is built from 13 residues. In DNA form, the CDR3 reads TGCAGCGTTCCGCCCGGGGTCGGCACTGAAGCTTTCTTT. This codes for CSVPPGVGTEAFF.

The rearrangement links TRBV5-3 to TRBJ2-5; TRBD2 is a possible D gene (9 bases). TRBV5-3 is an ORF, with its function uncertain. Trimming stripped 8 bases from V and 9 bases from J, with 23 bases between. The CDR3 consists of 14 residues. The CDR3 loop is CASSQEREDRAQYF. The CDR3 bases are TGTGCCAGCAGCCAGGAGCGGGAGGACAGGGCCCAGTACTTC.